A single T cell receptor beta chain is shown here with its context. Data came from immunoSEQ multiplex PCR; TCRdb stores just in-frame clones and leaves some out. The sample carries approximately 190,000 clones, 87% recorded once. The data stem from a study of T cell responses to AZD1222 COVID-19 vaccine. V was pared by 3 bases and J by 2 bases, with 14 bases between. This CDR3 has 15 residues. CDR1 SGHVS and CDR2 FQNEAQ come from the germline V gene. This sequence originates from an adult in good health. The rearrangement uses TRBV7-8 and TRBJ2-7; D ambiguous. The sequencing here drew on peripheral blood, taken on day 0 of MenACWY control vaccination. This CDR3 is CASSLNLFLTYEQYF. Written as DNA, the CDR3 is TGTGCCAGCAGCTTGAATCTGTTCCTTACCTACGAGCAGTACTTC.